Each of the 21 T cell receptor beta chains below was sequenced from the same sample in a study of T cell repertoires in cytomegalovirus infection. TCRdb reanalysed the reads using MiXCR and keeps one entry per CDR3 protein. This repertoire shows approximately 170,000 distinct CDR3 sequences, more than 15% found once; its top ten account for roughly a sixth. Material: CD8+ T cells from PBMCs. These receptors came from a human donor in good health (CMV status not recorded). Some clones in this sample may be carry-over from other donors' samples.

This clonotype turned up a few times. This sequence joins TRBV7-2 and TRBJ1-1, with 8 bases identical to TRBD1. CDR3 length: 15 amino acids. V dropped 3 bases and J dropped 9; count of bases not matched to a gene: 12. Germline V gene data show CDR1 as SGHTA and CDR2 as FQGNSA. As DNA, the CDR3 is TGTGCCAGCAGCTTGTCATGGACAGGGAGAGACAAAGCTTTCTTT. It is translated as CASSLSWTGRDKAFF.

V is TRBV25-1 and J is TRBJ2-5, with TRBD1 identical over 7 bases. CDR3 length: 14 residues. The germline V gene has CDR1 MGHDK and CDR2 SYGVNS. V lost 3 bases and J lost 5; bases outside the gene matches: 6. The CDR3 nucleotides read TGTGCCAGCAGTGACGAGGGGGCTGCGGAGACCCAGTACTTC. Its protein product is CASSDEGAAETQYF.

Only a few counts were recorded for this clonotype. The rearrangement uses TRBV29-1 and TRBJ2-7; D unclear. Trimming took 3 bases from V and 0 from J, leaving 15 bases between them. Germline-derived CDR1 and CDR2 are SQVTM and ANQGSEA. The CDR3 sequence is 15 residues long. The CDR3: CSVEFVNTGSYEQYF. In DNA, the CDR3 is TGCAGCGTTGAGTTTGTCAATACTGGCTCCTACGAGCAGTACTTC.

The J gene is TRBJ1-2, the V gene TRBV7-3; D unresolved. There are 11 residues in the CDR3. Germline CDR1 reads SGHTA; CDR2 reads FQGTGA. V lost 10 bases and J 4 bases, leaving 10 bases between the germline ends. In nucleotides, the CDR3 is TGTGCCACCAAAGATATCTATGGCTACACCTTC. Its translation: CATKDIYGYTF.

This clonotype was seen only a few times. CDR3 coding DNA: TGTGCCAGCAGTTTTTTGGGGAGGGCCTTAGACAATGAGCAGTTCTTC. It yields the protein CASSFLGRALDNEQFF. The chain is built from TRBV28 and TRBJ2-1, with 7 nucleotides matching TRBD2. This CDR3 has 16 residues. V was clipped by 3 bases and J by 5 bases; unmatched bases: 10. CDR1 is MDHEN and CDR2 is SYDVKM in the germline V gene.

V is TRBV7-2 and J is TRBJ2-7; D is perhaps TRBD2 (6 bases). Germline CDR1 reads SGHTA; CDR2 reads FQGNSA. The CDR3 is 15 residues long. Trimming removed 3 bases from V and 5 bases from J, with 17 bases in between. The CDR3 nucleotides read TGTGCCAGCAGCTTGGGGCTGGCGGGAAGCGACGAGCAGTACTTC. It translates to CASSLGLAGSDEQYF.

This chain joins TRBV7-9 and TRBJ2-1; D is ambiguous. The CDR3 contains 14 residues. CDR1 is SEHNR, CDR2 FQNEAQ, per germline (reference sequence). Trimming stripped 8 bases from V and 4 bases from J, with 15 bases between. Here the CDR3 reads CASGGSPPYNEQFF. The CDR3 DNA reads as TGTGCCAGCGGTGGTTCTCCGCCGTACAATGAGCAGTTCTTC.

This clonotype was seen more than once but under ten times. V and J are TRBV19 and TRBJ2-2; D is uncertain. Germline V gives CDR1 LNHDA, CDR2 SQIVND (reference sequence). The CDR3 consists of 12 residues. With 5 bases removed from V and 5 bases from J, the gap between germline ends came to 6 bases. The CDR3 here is CASSVTTGELFF. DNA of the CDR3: TGTGCCAGTAGTGTGACGACCGGGGAGCTGTTTTTT. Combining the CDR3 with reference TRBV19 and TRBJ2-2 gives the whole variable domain DGGITQSPKYLFRKEGQNVTLSCEQNLNHDAMYWYRQDPGQGLRLIYYSQIVNDFQKGDIAEGYSVSREKKESFPLTVTSAQKNPTAFYLCASSVTTGELFFGEGSRLTVL.

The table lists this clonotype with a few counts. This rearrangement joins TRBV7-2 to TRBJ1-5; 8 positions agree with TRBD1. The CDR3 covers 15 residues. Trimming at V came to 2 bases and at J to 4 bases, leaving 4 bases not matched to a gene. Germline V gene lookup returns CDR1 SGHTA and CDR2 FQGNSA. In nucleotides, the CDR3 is TGTGCCAGCAGCTTAATACGACAGGGGAATCAGCCCCAGCATTTT. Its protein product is CASSLIRQGNQPQHF.

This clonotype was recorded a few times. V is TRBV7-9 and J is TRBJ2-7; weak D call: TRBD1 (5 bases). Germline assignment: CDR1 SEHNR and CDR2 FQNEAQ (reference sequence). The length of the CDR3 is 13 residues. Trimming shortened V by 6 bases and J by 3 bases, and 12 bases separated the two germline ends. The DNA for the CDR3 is TGTGCCAGCAGTCCAAAGGGGATCTACGAGCAGTACTTC. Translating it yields CASSPKGIYEQYF.

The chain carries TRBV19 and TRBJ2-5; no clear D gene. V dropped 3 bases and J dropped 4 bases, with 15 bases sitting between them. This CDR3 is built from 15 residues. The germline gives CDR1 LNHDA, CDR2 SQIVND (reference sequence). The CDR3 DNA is TGTGCCAGTAGTATGCGTGCTGGGGATAGAGAGACCCAGTACTTC. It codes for CASSMRAGDRETQYF.

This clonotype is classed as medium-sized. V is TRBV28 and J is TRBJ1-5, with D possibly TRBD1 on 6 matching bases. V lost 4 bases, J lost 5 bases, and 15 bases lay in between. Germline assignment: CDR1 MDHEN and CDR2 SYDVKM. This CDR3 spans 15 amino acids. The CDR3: CASSSDSLGDQPQHF. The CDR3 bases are TGTGCCAGCAGTTCGGACAGCTTGGGGGATCAGCCCCAGCATTTT.

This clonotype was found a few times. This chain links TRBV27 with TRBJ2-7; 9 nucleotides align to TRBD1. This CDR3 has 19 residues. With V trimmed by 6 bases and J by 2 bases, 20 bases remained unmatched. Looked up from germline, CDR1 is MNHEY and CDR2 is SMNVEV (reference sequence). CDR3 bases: TGTGCCAGCAGCACCGTGGGGGACAGGGCCGACCAGGGTCCCTACGAGCAGTACTTC. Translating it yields CASSTVGDRADQGPYEQYF.

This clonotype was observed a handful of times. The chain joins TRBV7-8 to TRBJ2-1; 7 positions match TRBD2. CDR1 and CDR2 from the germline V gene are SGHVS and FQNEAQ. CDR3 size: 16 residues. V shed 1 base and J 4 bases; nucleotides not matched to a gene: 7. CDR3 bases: TGTGCCAGCAGCTTAGAGGCGGGGGAGATTTACAATGAGCAGTTCTTC. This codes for CASSLEAGEIYNEQFF.

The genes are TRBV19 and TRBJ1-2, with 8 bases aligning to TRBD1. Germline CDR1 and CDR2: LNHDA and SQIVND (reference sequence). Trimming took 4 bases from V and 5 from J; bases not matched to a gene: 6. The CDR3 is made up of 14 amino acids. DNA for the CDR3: TGTGCCAGTAGTACGGACAGGGCCCCTTATGGCTACACCTTC. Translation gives CASSTDRAPYGYTF. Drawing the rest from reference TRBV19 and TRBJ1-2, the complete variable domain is DGGITQSPKYLFRKEGQNVTLSCEQNLNHDAMYWYRQDPGQGLRLIYYSQIVNDFQKGDIAEGYSVSREKKESFPLTVTSAQKNPTAFYLCASSTDRAPYGYTFGSGTRLTVV.

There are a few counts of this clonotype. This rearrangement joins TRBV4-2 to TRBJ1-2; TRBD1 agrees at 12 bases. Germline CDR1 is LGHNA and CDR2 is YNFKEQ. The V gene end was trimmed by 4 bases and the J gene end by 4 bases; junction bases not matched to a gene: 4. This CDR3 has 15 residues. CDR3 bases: TGTGCCAGCAGCCCGGGACAGGGGGCTTCCTATGGCTACACCTTC. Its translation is CASSPGQGASYGYTF.

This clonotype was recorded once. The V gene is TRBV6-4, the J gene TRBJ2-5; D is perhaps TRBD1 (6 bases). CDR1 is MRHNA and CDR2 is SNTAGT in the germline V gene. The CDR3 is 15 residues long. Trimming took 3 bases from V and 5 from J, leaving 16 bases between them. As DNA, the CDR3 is TGTGCCAGCAGTGAATCAGGGGCCTCCATCGAGACCCAGTACTTC. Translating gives CASSESGASIETQYF.

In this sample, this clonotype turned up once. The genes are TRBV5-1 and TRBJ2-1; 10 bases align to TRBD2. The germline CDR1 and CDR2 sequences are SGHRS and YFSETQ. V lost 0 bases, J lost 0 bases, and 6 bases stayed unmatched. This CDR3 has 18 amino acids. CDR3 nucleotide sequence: TGCGCCAGCAGCTTGGCTGTAGCGGGAGGCTCCTCCTACAATGAGCAGTTCTTC. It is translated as CASSLAVAGGSSYNEQFF. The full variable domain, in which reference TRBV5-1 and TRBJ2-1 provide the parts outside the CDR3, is KAGVTQTPRYLIKTRGQQVTLSCSPISGHRSVSWYQQTPGQGLQFLFEYFSETQRNKGNFPGRFSGRQFSNSRSEMNVSTLELGDSALYLCASSLAVAGGSSYNEQFFGPGTRLTVL.

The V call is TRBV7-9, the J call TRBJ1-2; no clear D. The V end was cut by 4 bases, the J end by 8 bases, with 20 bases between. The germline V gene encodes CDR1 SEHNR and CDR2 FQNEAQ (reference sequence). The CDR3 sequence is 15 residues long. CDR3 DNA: TGTGCCAGCAGCTCCCCGTCGGAGGCGACGGAAGGCTACACCTTC. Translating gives CASSSPSEATEGYTF.

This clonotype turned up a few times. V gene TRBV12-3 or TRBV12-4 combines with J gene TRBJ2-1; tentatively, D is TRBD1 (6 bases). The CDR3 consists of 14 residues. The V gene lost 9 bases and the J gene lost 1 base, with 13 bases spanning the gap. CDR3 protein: CARGTPGSYNEQFF. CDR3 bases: TGTGCCAGAGGGACACCCGGATCCTACAATGAGCAGTTCTTC.

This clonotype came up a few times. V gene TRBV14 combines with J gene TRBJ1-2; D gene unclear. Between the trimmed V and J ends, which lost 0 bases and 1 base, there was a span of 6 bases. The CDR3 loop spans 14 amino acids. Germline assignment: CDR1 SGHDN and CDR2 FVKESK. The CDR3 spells CASSQDRNNYGYTF. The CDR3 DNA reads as TGTGCCAGCAGCCAAGACAGAAATAACTATGGCTACACCTTC.